This T cell receptor (beta chain) comes out of a study of shared clonotypes between healthy human individuals. Overall study: CD8 memory received one plate per donor, CD8 naive two, CD4 memory three and CD4 naive three.

TCRdb's copy holds only in-frame clones and misses some; the assay was immunoSEQ multiplex PCR. The table lists approximately 2,200,000 clones, just over 90% of them singletons. CD8 cells classed as naive were CD45RO-negative and positively selected for CCR7, excluding terminally differentiated effector memory CD45RA+ cells. Each sample came from a Caucasian adult donor living in Nashville, Tennessee. This clonotype was obtained from a man between 18 and 35 years old in good health. Some clones in this sample may be carry-over from other donors' samples. The specimen sequenced was naive CD8+ T cells from PBMCs.

As DNA, the CDR3 is TGTGCCACCAGCAGAGATCGGGCTGGACAGGGACTAGCGGGTACGCAGTATTTT. It specifies CATSRDRAGQGLAGTQYF. The chain links TRBV15 to TRBJ2-3; TRBD2 matches at 12 bases. Per the germline V gene, CDR1 is LNHNV and CDR2 is YYDKDF (reference sequence). V gave up 0 bases and J gave up 8 bases; unmatched junction bases: 12. This CDR3 has 18 amino acids. The full variable domain, its missing parts supplied by reference TRBV15 and TRBJ2-3, is DAMVIQNPRYQVTQFGKPVTLSCSQTLNHNVMYWYQQKSSQAPKLLFHYYDKDFNNEADTPDNFQSRRPNTSFCFLDIRSPGLGDTAMYLCATSRDRAGQGLAGTQYFGPGTRLTVL.